These T cell receptor beta chains were read from a single sample in a study of blood T cell repertoires in COVID-19. Assay used: immunoSEQ multiplex PCR; TCRdb lists only in-frame clones, some missing. The table includes approximately 300,000 clones, about 90% detected once. Specimen: peripheral blood. The receptors come from a man younger than 35 with active or convalescent COVID-19. Both conserved end residues are part of each CDR3. Each record gives: CDR3 protein, CDR3 DNA, J gene, V gene, clone size, D gene. The D gene is left open where the match is weak. Some rows mark clone size as missing; the rest say once, few, many or name a class of expanded clone.

CDR3 protein: CASSGGDSNQPQHF
CDR3 DNA: TGTGCCAGCAGCGGGGGGGACAGCAATCAGCCCCAGCATTTT
J gene: TRBJ1-5
V gene: TRBV28
clone size: NA
D gene: NA

CDR3 protein: CASSPRTGINNSPLHF
CDR3 DNA: TGCGCCAGCAGCCCCCGGACAGGGATTAATAATTCACCCCTCCACTTT
J gene: TRBJ1-6
V gene: TRBV4-1
clone size: NA
D gene: TRBD1

CDR3 protein: CASSHGAPGEQYF
CDR3 DNA: TGTGCCAGCAGCCATGGGGCTCCGGGCGAGCAGTACTTC
J gene: TRBJ2-7
V gene: TRBV16
clone size: NA
D gene: NA

CDR3 protein: CASSLGLAGAVGTDTQYF
CDR3 DNA: TGTGCCAGCAGCTTAGGTCTAGCGGGGGCCGTCGGCACAGATACGCAGTATTTT
J gene: TRBJ2-3
V gene: TRBV7-6
clone size: NA
D gene: TRBD2

CDR3 protein: CASSRRLAGAHEQYF
CDR3 DNA: TGTGCCAGCAGCCGGAGACTAGCGGGAGCCCACGAGCAGTACTTC
J gene: TRBJ2-7
V gene: TRBV11-3
clone size: NA
D gene: TRBD2

CDR3 protein: CASSHGGLKTEAFF
CDR3 DNA: TGTGCCAGCTCACATGGAGGCTTAAAGACTGAAGCTTTCTTT
J gene: TRBJ1-1
V gene: TRBV18
clone size: NA
D gene: NA

CDR3 protein: CASSIDRDRGEPLHF
CDR3 DNA: TGTGCCAGCAGCATAGACCGGGACAGGGGTGAACCCCTCCACTTT
J gene: TRBJ1-6
V gene: TRBV9
clone size: once
D gene: TRBD1

CDR3 protein: CASRKGGHSTDTQYF
CDR3 DNA: TGTGCCAGCAGGAAGGGGGGGCACAGCACAGATACGCAGTATTTT
J gene: TRBJ2-3
V gene: TRBV6-5
clone size: NA
D gene: NA

CDR3 protein: CASSYSIIYERYF
CDR3 DNA: TGTGCCAGCAGTTACTCAATTATCTACGAGCGGTACTTC
J gene: TRBJ2-7
V gene: TRBV6-5
clone size: NA
D gene: NA

CDR3 protein: CASSLAAAREQYF
CDR3 DNA: TGTGCCAGCAGTTTAGCTGCCGCGAGGGAGCAGTACTTC
J gene: TRBJ2-7
V gene: TRBV12-3/TRBV12-4
clone size: NA
D gene: NA

CDR3 protein: CASSLGDRGNQPQHF
CDR3 DNA: TGCGCCAGCAGCCTGGGGGACAGGGGGAATCAGCCCCAGCATTTT
J gene: TRBJ1-5
V gene: TRBV5-1
clone size: once
D gene: TRBD1

CDR3 protein: CASSKGLTYEQYF
CDR3 DNA: TGTGCCAGCAGTAAAGGACTCACCTACGAGCAGTACTTC
J gene: TRBJ2-7
V gene: TRBV11-3
clone size: NA
D gene: NA

CDR3 protein: CASSLYPGLGNTIYF
CDR3 DNA: TGTGCCAGCAGTTTATACCCGGGACTAGGAAACACCATATATTTT
J gene: TRBJ1-3
V gene: TRBV11-1
clone size: NA
D gene: NA

CDR3 protein: CASSSRQNSPLHF
CDR3 DNA: TGTGCCAGCAGCTCACGACAGAATTCACCCCTCCACTTT
J gene: TRBJ1-6
V gene: TRBV7-9
clone size: NA
D gene: NA

CDR3 protein: CASSRTGGEQPQHF
CDR3 DNA: TGTGCCAGCAGCCGGACAGGGGGTGAACAGCCCCAGCATTTT
J gene: TRBJ1-5
V gene: TRBV7-2
clone size: NA
D gene: TRBD1

CDR3 protein: CASSRTGTGEEKLFF
CDR3 DNA: TGTGCCAGCAGCCGGACAGGGACGGGGGAAGAAAAACTGTTTTTT
J gene: TRBJ1-4
V gene: TRBV14
clone size: NA
D gene: TRBD1

CDR3 protein: CASSKQGGRLSGNTIYF
CDR3 DNA: TGTGCCAGTAGTAAACAGGGGGGACGCCTCTCTGGAAACACCATATATTTT
J gene: TRBJ1-3
V gene: TRBV19
clone size: NA
D gene: TRBD1

CDR3 protein: CASSFVGREGQHF
CDR3 DNA: TGTGCCAGCAGTTTCGTAGGACGGGAGGGCCAGCATTTT
J gene: TRBJ1-5
V gene: TRBV27
clone size: once
D gene: NA

CDR3 protein: CASSEMRGQAGAFF
CDR3 DNA: TGTGCCAGCAGTGAAATGCGGGGCCAAGCCGGCGCTTTCTTT
J gene: TRBJ1-1
V gene: TRBV2
clone size: NA
D gene: NA

CDR3 protein: CASRRLSGRSIRVVPGELFF
CDR3 DNA: TGTGCCAGCAGGCGACTAAGCGGGAGAAGTATCAGGGTGGTGCCCGGGGAGCTGTTTTTT
J gene: TRBJ2-2
V gene: TRBV27
clone size: NA
D gene: TRBD2

CDR3 protein: CAISDRDRVAGEQYF
CDR3 DNA: TGTGCCATCAGTGACCGGGACAGGGTAGCGGGCGAGCAGTACTTC
J gene: TRBJ2-7
V gene: TRBV10-3
clone size: NA
D gene: TRBD1

CDR3 protein: CASRGDVEQFF
CDR3 DNA: TGTGCCAGCCGGGGTGATGTTGAGCAGTTCTTC
J gene: TRBJ2-1
V gene: TRBV28
clone size: NA
D gene: NA

CDR3 protein: CASSWDRVTYEQYF
CDR3 DNA: TGTGCCAGCAGTTGGGACAGGGTCACCTACGAGCAGTACTTC
J gene: TRBJ2-7
V gene: TRBV28
clone size: NA
D gene: TRBD1

CDR3 protein: CASSATTGTMFSGANVLTF
CDR3 DNA: TGTGCCAGCAGCGCCACCACCGGGACAATGTTCTCTGGGGCCAACGTCCTGACTTTC
J gene: TRBJ2-6
V gene: TRBV5-6
clone size: NA
D gene: NA

CDR3 protein: CASSLGQDEQFF
CDR3 DNA: TGTGCCAGCAGCTTGGGTCAGGATGAGCAGTTCTTC
J gene: TRBJ2-1
V gene: TRBV5-4
clone size: NA
D gene: NA

CDR3 protein: CASSLREFSNQPQHF
CDR3 DNA: TGTGCCAGCAGTTTACGGGAATTCAGCAATCAGCCCCAGCATTTT
J gene: TRBJ1-5
V gene: TRBV28
clone size: NA
D gene: NA

CDR3 protein: CASSLTSGSMEYF
CDR3 DNA: TGTGCCAGCAGCTTGACTAGCGGGAGCATGGAGTACTTC
J gene: TRBJ2-7
V gene: TRBV5-4
clone size: few
D gene: TRBD2

CDR3 protein: CASSPPAGVNTEAFF
CDR3 DNA: TGTGCCAGCTCACCACCGGCAGGGGTGAACACTGAAGCTTTCTTT
J gene: TRBJ1-1
V gene: TRBV18
clone size: few
D gene: NA

CDR3 protein: CASSSSSHNEQFF
CDR3 DNA: TGCGCCAGCTCTTCTAGCAGTCACAATGAGCAGTTCTTC
J gene: TRBJ2-1
V gene: TRBV10-1
clone size: NA
D gene: NA